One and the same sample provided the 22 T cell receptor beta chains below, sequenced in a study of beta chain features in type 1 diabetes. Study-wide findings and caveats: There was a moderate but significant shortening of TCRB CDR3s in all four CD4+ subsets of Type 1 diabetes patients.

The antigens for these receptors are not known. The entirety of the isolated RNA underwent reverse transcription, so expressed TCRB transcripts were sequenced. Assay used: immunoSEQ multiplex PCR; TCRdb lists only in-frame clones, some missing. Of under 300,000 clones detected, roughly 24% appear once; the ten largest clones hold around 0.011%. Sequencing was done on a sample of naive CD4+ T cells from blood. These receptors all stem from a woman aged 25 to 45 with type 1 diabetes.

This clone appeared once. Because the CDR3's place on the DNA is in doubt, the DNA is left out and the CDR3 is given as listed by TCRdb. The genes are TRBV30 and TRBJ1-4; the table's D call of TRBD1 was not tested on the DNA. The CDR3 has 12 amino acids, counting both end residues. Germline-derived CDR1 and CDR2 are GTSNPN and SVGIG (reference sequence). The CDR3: CAWSVGPGTGCF.

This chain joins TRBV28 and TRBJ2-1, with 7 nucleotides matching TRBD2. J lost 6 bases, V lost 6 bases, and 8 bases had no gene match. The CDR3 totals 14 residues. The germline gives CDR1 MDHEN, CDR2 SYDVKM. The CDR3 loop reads CASRLQLASNEQFF. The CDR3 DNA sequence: TGTGCCAGCAGACTGCAACTAGCGAGCAATGAGCAGTTCTTC.

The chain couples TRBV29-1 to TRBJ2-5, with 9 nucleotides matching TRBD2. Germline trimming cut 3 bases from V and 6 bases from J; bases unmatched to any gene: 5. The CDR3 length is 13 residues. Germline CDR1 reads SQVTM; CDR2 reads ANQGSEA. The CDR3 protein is CSVESLAGKTQYF. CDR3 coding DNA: TGCAGCGTTGAGAGTCTAGCGGGGAAGACCCAGTACTTC.

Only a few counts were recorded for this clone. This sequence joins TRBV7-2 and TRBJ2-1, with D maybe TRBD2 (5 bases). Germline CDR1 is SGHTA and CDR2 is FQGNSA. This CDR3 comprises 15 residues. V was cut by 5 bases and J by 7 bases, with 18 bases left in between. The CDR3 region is CASSPLAGVANEQFF. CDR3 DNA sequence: TGTGCCAGCAGCCCCCTAGCCGGAGTGGCGAATGAGCAGTTCTTC.

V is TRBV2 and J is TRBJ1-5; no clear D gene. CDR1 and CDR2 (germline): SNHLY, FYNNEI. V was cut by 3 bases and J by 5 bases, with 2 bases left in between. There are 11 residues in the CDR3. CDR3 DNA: TGTGCCAGCAGTGACGATCAGCCCCAGCATTTT. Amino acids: CASSDDQPQHF.

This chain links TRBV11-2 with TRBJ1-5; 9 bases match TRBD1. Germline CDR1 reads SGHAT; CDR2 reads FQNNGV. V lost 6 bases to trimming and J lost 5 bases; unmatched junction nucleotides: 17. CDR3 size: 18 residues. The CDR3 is CASRGPVKTGGRDQPQHF. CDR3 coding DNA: TGTGCCAGCAGGGGACCCGTTAAAACAGGGGGCCGGGATCAGCCCCAGCATTTT.

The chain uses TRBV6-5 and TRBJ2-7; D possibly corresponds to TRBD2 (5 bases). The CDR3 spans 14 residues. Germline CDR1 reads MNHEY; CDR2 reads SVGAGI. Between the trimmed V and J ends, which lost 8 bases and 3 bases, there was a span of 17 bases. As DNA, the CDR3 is TGTGCCAGCGGTACACCGGACTTCAACTACGAGCAGTACTTC. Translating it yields CASGTPDFNYEQYF.

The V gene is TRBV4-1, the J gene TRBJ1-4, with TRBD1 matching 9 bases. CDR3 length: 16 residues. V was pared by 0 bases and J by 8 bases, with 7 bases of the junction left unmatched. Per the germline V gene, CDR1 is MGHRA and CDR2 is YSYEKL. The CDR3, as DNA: TGCGCCAGCAGCCAAGATGGGACAGGGCTTTGGGAAAAACTGTTTTTT. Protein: CASSQDGTGLWEKLFF.

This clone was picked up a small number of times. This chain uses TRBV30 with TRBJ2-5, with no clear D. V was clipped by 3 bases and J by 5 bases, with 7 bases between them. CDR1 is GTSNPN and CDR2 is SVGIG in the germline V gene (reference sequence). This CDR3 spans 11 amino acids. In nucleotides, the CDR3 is TGTGCCTGGAGCGGGTTGGAGACCCAGTACTTC. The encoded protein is CAWSGLETQYF.

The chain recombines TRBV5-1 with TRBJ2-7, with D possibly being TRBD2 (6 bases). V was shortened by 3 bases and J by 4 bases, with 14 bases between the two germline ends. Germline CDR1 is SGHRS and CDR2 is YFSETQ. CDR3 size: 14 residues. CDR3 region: CASSSGAVVYEQYF. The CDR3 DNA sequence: TGCGCCAGCAGCTCGGGAGCCGTAGTATACGAGCAGTACTTC.

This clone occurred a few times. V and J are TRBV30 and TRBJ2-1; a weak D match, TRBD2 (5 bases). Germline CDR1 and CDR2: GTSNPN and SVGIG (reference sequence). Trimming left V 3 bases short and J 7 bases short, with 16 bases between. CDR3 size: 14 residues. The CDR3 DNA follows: TGTGCCTGGAGGGGCGGGTCGGGTTATAATGAGCAGTTCTTC. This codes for CAWRGGSGYNEQFF.

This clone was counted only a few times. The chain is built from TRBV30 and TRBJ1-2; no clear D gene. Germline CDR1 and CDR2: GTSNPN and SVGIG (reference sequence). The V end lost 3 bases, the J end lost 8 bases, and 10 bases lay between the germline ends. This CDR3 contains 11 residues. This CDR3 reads CAWSRSGGYTF. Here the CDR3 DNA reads TGTGCCTGGAGCCGCTCGGGGGGCTACACCTTC.

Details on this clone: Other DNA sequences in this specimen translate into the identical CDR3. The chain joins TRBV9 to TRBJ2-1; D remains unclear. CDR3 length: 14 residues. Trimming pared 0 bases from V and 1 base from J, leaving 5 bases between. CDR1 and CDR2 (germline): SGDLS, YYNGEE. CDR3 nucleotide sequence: TGTGCCAGCAGCGTAGGCGGATCCTACAATGAGCAGTTCTTC. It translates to CASSVGGSYNEQFF. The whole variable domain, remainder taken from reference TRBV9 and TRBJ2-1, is DSGVTQTPKHLITATGQRVTLRCSPRSGDLSVYWYQQSLDQGLQFLIQYYNGEERAKGNILERFSAQQFPDLHSELNLSSLELGDSALYFCASSVGGSYNEQFFGPGTRLTVL.

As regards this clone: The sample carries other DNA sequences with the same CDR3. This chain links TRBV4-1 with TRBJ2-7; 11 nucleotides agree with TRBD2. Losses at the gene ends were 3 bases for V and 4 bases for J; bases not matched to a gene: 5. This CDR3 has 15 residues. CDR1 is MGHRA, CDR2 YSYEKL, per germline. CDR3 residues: CASSHPTSGSYEQYF. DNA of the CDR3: TGCGCCAGCAGCCATCCCACTAGCGGGAGTTACGAGCAGTACTTC.

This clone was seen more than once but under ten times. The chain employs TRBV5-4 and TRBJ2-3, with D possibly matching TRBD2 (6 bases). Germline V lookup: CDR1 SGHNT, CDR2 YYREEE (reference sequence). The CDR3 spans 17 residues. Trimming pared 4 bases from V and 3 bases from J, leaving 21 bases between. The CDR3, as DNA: TGTGCCAGCAGCCAATCCCTGATAGCGGATGGGACAGATACGCAGTATTTT. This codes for CASSQSLIADGTDTQYF. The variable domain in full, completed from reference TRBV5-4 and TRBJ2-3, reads ETGVTQSPTHLIKTRGQQVTLRCSSQSGHNTVSWYQQALGQGPQFIFQYYREEENGRGNFPPRFSGLQFPNYSSELNVNALELDDSALYLCASSQSLIADGTDTQYFGPGTRLTVL.

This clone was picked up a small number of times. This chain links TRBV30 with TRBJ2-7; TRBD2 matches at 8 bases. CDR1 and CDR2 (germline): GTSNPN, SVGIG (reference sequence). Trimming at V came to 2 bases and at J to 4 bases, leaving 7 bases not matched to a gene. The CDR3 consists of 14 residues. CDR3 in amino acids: CAWSLGLAGYEQYF. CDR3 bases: TGTGCCTGGAGTCTCGGACTAGCTGGGTACGAGCAGTACTTC.

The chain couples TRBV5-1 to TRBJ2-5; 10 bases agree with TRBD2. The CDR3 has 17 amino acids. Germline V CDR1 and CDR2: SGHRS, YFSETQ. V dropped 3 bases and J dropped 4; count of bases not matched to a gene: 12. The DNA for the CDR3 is TGCGCCAGCAGCTCCCCCCCACCGGGACTAGCGTTAGAGACCCAGTACTTC. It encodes CASSSPPPGLALETQYF.

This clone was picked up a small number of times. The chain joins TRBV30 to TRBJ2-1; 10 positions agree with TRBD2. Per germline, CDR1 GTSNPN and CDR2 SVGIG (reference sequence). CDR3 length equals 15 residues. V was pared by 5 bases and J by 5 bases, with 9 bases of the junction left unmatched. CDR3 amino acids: CAWSKGLARNNEQFF. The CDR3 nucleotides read TGTGCCTGGTCAAAGGGACTAGCGAGGAACAATGAGCAGTTCTTC. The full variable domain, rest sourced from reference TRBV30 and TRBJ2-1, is SQTIHQWPATLVQPVGSPLSLECTVEGTSNPNLYWYRQAAGRGLQLLFYSVGIGQISSEVPQNLSASRPQDRQFILSSKKLLLSDSGFYLCAWSKGLARNNEQFFGPGTRLTVL.

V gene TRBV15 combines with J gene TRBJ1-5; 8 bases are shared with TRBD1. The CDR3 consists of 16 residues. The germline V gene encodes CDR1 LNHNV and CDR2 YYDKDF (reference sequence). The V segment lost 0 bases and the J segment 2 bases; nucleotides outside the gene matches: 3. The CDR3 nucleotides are TGTGCCACCAGCAGAGATGCGGACAGGGGCAATCAGCCCCAGCATTTT. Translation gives CATSRDADRGNQPQHF.

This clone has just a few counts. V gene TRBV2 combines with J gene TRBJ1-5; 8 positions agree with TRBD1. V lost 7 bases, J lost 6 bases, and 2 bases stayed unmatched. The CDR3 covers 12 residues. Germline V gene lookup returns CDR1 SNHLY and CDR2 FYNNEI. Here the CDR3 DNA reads TGTGCCAGCAATGACAGGGGTCAGCCCCAGCATTTT. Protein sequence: CASNDRGQPQHF.

In nucleotides, the CDR3 is TGTGCCAGCAGTTCCGGGAGTCGGCGAGATACGCAGTATTTT. Amino acid sequence: CASSSGSRRDTQYF. The chain has TRBV6-6 and TRBJ2-3, with TRBD2 as a possible D gene (6 bases). CDR3 size: 14 residues. Trimming left V 4 bases short and J 5 bases short, with 13 bases between. CDR1 is MNHNY and CDR2 is SVGAGI in the germline V gene (reference sequence).

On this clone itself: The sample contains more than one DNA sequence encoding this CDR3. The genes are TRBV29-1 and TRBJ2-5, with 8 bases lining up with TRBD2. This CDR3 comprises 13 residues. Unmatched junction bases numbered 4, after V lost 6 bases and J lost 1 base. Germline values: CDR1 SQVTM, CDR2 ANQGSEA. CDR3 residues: CSVETSGQETQYF. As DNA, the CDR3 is TGCAGCGTCGAAACTAGCGGCCAAGAGACCCAGTACTTC.